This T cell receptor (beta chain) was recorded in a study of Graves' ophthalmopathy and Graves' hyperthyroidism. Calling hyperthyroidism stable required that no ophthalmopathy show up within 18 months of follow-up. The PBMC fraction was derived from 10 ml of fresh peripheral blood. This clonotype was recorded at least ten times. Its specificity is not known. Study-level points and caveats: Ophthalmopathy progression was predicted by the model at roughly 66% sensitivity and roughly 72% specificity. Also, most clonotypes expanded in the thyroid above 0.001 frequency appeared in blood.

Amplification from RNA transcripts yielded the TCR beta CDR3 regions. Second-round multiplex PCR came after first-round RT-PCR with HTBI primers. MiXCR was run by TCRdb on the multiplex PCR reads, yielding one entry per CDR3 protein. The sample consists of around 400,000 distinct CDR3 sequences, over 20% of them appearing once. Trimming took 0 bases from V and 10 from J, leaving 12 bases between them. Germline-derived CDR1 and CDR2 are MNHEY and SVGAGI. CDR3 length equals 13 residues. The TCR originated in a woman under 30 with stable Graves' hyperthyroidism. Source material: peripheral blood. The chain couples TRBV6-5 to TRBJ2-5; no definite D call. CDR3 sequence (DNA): TGTGCCAGCAGTTACTCGAATCCCGGCGACCAGTACTTC. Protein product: CASSYSNPGDQYF.